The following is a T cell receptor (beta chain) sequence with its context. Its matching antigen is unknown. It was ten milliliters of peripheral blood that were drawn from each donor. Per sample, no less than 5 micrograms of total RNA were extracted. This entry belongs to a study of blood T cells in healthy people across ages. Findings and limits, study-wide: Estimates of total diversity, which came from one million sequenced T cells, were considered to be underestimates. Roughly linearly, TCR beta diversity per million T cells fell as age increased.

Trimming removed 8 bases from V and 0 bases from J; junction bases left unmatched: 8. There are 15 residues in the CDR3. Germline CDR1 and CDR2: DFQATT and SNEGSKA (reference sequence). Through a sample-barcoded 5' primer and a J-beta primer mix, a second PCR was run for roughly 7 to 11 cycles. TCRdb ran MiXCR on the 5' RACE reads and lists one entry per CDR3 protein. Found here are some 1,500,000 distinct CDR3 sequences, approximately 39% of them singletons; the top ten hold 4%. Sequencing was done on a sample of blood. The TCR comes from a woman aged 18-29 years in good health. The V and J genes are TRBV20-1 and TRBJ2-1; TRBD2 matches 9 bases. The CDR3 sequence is CSTVSGGSSYNEQFF. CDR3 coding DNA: TGCAGTACCGTTAGCGGGGGAAGCTCCTACAATGAGCAGTTCTTC.